A single sample is the source of the 15 T cell receptor beta chains below, sequenced in a study of cytomegalovirus exposure and HLA in healthy donors. Method: immunoSEQ multiplex PCR; TCRdb's copy keeps in-frame clones and lacks some. This sample yields fewer than 120,000 clones, of which 70% to 90% are seen a single time; around 1.4% belongs to the top ten. Sequences were obtained from PBMCs. The origin of the receptors is a woman aged 25-40 years in good health and CMV-seropositive.

The chain couples TRBV11-2 to TRBJ2-7; unclear D gene. Per the germline V gene, CDR1 is SGHAT and CDR2 is FQNNGV. This CDR3 has 13 residues. V was clipped by 2 bases and J by 6 bases, with 11 bases between them. CDR3 amino acids: CASSLQAPSEQYF. Written as DNA, the CDR3 is TGTGCCAGCAGCTTACAGGCTCCGAGCGAGCAGTACTTC.

The V call is TRBV28, the J call TRBJ2-4; D is uncertain. Trimming took off 5 bases at V and 1 base at J, with 15 bases between the two ends. The V gene's germline CDR1 is MDHEN and CDR2 SYDVKM. The CDR3 runs 16 residues. DNA of the CDR3: TGTGCCAGCAGTATAAACTCCTTCCATGCCAAAAACATTCAGTACTTC. Protein: CASSINSFHAKNIQYF.

The chain uses TRBV11-3 and TRBJ1-2, with D maybe TRBD1 (5 bases). CDR3 length: 13 amino acids. Germline V CDR1 and CDR2: SGHNT, YENEEA. Trimming took off 11 bases at V and 2 bases at J, with 15 bases between the two ends. CDR3 nucleotides: TGTGCCGACCCGCTCGGGGGGAACTATGGCTACACCTTC. Encoded protein: CADPLGGNYGYTF.

This clone has only one observation. The rearrangement joins TRBV27 to TRBJ2-7; 8 nucleotides line up with TRBD2. V lost 6 bases to trimming and J lost 0 bases; unmatched junction nucleotides: 16. The length of the CDR3 is 18 residues. Germline V lookup: CDR1 MNHEY, CDR2 SMNVEV (reference sequence). The CDR3 reads CASSDTRRGLASSYEQYF. CDR3 nucleotides: TGTGCCAGCAGCGACACCCGACGCGGACTAGCAAGCTCCTACGAGCAGTACTTC.

V usage is TRBV30 and J usage is TRBJ2-1; unclear D gene. CDR3 length: 11 residues. Germline values: CDR1 GTSNPN, CDR2 SVGIG (reference sequence). Between the trimmed V and J ends, which lost 2 bases and 12 bases, there was a span of 11 bases. The CDR3 nucleotides are TGTGCCTGGAGTAAAGCGAAAGGGCAGTTCTTC. This codes for CAWSKAKGQFF.

The chain uses TRBV2 and TRBJ1-1, with unresolved D. Trimming stripped 6 bases from V and 0 bases from J, with 11 bases between. CDR1 and CDR2 (germline): SNHLY, FYNNEI. The CDR3 is 14 residues long. The DNA of the CDR3 is TGTGCCAGCAGGTTGCGAAAGTTGAACACTGAAGCTTTCTTT. Protein product: CASRLRKLNTEAFF.

The chain carries TRBV9 and TRBJ2-7, with a weak D call TRBD1 (5 bases). The CDR3 has 14 residues. CDR1 and CDR2 from the germline V gene are SGDLS and YYNGEE. The V gene lost 5 bases and the J gene lost 3 bases, with 15 bases spanning the gap. CDR3 bases: TGTGCCAGCAGTAAGGGGTTCTCCGACTACGAGCAGTACTTC. It yields the protein CASSKGFSDYEQYF.

This sequence joins TRBV5-1 and TRBJ2-1; D remains unclear. The V gene lost 4 bases and the J gene lost 4 bases, with 15 bases spanning the gap. The CDR3 totals 15 residues. CDR1 and CDR2 (germline): SGHRS, YFSETQ. CDR3 DNA sequence: TGCGCCAGCAGCGTCCCCGGGTCCTATTACAATGAGCAGTTCTTC. Its translation: CASSVPGSYYNEQFF. The variable domain in full, with the rest retrieved from reference TRBV5-1 and TRBJ2-1, is KAGVTQTPRYLIKTRGQQVTLSCSPISGHRSVSWYQQTPGQGLQFLFEYFSETQRNKGNFPGRFSGRQFSNSRSEMNVSTLELGDSALYLCASSVPGSYYNEQFFGPGTRLTVL.

V gene TRBV30 combines with J gene TRBJ1-3; D is undetermined. Trimming shortened V by 0 bases and J by 0 bases, and 9 bases separated the two germline ends. The CDR3 extends over 15 amino acids. Germline assignment: CDR1 GTSNPN and CDR2 SVGIG (reference sequence). The CDR3 DNA follows: TGTGCCTGGAGTGTTCTTCGGTTCTCTGGAAACACCATATATTTT. Protein product: CAWSVLRFSGNTIYF.

V usage is TRBV28 and J usage is TRBJ1-5; a possible D gene is TRBD1 (5 bases). This CDR3 contains 16 residues. Trimming stripped 5 bases from V and 5 bases from J, with 19 bases between. CDR1 MDHEN and CDR2 SYDVKM come from the germline V gene. The CDR3 loop is CASSPLSWGGDQPQHF. CDR3 nucleotides: TGTGCCAGCAGTCCCCTCTCTTGGGGGGGGGATCAGCCCCAGCATTTT. Full variable domain (remainder filled in from reference TRBV28 and TRBJ1-5): DVKVTQSSRYLVKRTGEKVFLECVQDMDHENMFWYRQDPGLGLRLIYFSYDVKMKEKGDIPEGYSVSREKKERFSLILESASTNQTSMYLCASSPLSWGGDQPQHFGDGTRLSIL.

The chain carries TRBV7-7 and TRBJ2-2, with D tentatively TRBD1 (6 bases). The germline V gene encodes CDR1 SSHAT and CDR2 FNYEAQ (reference sequence). This CDR3 spans 14 amino acids. V lost 5 bases to trimming and J lost 6 bases, with 13 bases between them. DNA of the CDR3: TGTGCCAGCAGCCCCAGGGGCGGATCCGGGGAGCTGTTTTTT. Protein: CASSPRGGSGELFF.

This clone was seen a few times. The J gene is TRBJ2-5, the V gene TRBV4-2; 8 positions match TRBD2. The CDR3 sequence is 15 residues long. Germline V gene data show CDR1 as LGHNA and CDR2 as YNFKEQ. With V trimmed by 0 bases and J by 1 base, 1 base remained unmatched. CDR3: CASSQDREGQETQYF. CDR3 sequence (DNA): TGTGCCAGCAGCCAAGATCGGGAGGGCCAAGAGACCCAGTACTTC.

This chain connects TRBV15 to TRBJ2-4; D gene ambiguous. The V end was cut by 8 bases, the J end by 2 bases, with 4 bases between. CDR3 size: 11 residues. Germline values: CDR1 LNHNV, CDR2 YYDKDF (reference sequence). For the CDR3, the DNA is TGTGCCACCGTCTCCAAAAACATTCAGTACTTC. It specifies CATVSKNIQYF.

Concerning this clone itself: The same CDR3 can be traced to other DNA sequences in this sample. The chain has TRBV6-1 and TRBJ2-2; 9 nucleotides align to TRBD1. The CDR3 has 14 residues. With 8 bases clipped from V and 1 base from J, the junction kept 2 bases outside the gene matches. Germline V gives CDR1 MNHNS, CDR2 SASEGT. The CDR3 bases are TGTGCCAGCCGGGGACAGGGGAACACCGGGGAGCTGTTTTTT. Amino acid sequence: CASRGQGNTGELFF.

This clone was detected a few times. This sequence joins TRBV28 and TRBJ1-5; no firm D call. V dropped 3 bases and J dropped 3 bases, with 12 bases sitting between them. The CDR3 covers 15 residues. The germline V gene has CDR1 MDHEN and CDR2 SYDVKM. CDR3 DNA sequence: TGTGCCAGCAGTTTCCCCCTATGGTACAATCAGCCCCAGCATTTT. Translating it yields CASSFPLWYNQPQHF.